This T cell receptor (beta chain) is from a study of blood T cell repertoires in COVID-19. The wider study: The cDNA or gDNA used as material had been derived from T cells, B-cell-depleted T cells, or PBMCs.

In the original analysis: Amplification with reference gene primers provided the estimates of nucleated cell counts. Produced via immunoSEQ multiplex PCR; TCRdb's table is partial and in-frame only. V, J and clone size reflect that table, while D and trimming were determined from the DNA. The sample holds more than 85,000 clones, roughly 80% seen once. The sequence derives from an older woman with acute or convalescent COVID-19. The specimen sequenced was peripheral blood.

This CDR3 is CATSRDRVNTEAFF. CDR3 nucleotide sequence: TGTGCCACCAGCAGGGACAGGGTGAACACTGAAGCTTTCTTT. This chain connects TRBV15 to TRBJ1-1; 8 bases match TRBD1. Germline V gives CDR1 LNHNV, CDR2 YYDKDF (reference sequence). The CDR3 is 14 residues long. Trimming at V came to 3 bases and at J to 0 bases, leaving 0 bases not matched to a gene. The full variable domain, in which reference TRBV15 and TRBJ1-1 provide the parts outside the CDR3, is DAMVIQNPRYQVTQFGKPVTLSCSQTLNHNVMYWYQQKSSQAPKLLFHYYDKDFNNEADTPDNFQSRRPNTSFCFLDIRSPGLGDTAMYLCATSRDRVNTEAFFGQGTRLTVV.